These 22 T cell receptor beta chains were all obtained from the same sample, sequenced in a study of regulatory T cells in long-lasting Graves disease. Researchers made TCR beta libraries by using iRepertoire HTBI primers and running Arm-PCR on CDR3 regions. TCRdb redid the calling of the multiplex PCR reads with MiXCR, one entry per CDR3 protein. The sample records about 530,000 distinct CDR3 sequences, about 16% being singletons. This sample's time point: newly diagnosed GD, antithyroid drugs for less than 3 months. There was RNA extracted from PBMCs, and the TCR library was made from it. These same records also appear under a second study, on T cells in Graves' hyperthyroidism and ophthalmopathy.

The sample consisted of peripheral blood mononuclear cells (PBMCs), taken at new diagnosis, from a patient treated with antithyroid drugs. Receptor source: a woman aged 35-65 years with Graves disease.

The chain has TRBV7-8 and TRBJ1-1, with TRBD1 matching over 8 bases. The junction had 15 bases not matched to a gene; V was cut back by 5 bases and J by 10 bases. CDR1 and CDR2 from the germline V gene are SGHVS and FQNEAQ. The CDR3 length is 15 residues. The CDR3 loop is CASSSTRDRSSTAFF. The CDR3 DNA reads TGTGCCAGCAGCAGCACCCGGGACAGGAGTTCTACAGCTTTCTTT.

The V call is TRBV7-6, the J call TRBJ2-2; no definite D call. Germline V gene sequence: CDR1 SGHVS, CDR2 FNYEAQ. There are 18 residues in the CDR3. V was pared by 4 bases and J by 0 bases, with 18 bases between. CDR3 in DNA: TGTGCCAGCAGCTCGAATACTCCCGCTTCCGCGAACACCGGGGAGCTGTTTTTT. It specifies CASSSNTPASANTGELFF.

This clonotype appeared many times. This sequence joins TRBV20-1 and TRBJ1-3, with a possible D match to TRBD1 (5 bases). Deletions cut 5 bases from V and 0 bases from J, with 14 bases between. This CDR3 has 15 amino acids. Germline loops: CDR1 DFQATT, CDR2 SNEGSKA (reference sequence). The CDR3 sequence: CSAEQDSYSGNTIYF. The CDR3 DNA reads as TGCAGTGCTGAACAGGACTCATACTCTGGAAACACCATATATTTT.

The rearrangement joins TRBV20-1 to TRBJ2-4; 12 nucleotides align to TRBD1. J was trimmed by 8 bases and V by 1 base; bases with no gene match: 15. From germline, CDR1 is DFQATT and CDR2 SNEGSKA (reference sequence). The CDR3 loop spans 18 amino acids. CDR3 DNA: TGCAGTGCTAGAGCGGGGGAGGGACAGGGGGCCCGGGGAGACATTCAGTACTTC. This translates into CSARAGEGQGARGDIQYF.

This clonotype was found many times. The chain is built from TRBV5-6 and TRBJ1-1; a weak D match, TRBD1 (5 bases). V dropped 0 bases and J dropped 5 bases, with 14 bases sitting between them. The CDR3 spans 15 residues. In germline, CDR1 is SGHDT, CDR2 YYEEEE. CDR3 sequence: CASSLGRVGWTEAFF. DNA for the CDR3: TGTGCCAGCAGCTTGGGCAGGGTAGGTTGGACTGAAGCTTTCTTT.

The gene calls are TRBV6-1 and TRBJ2-2; D is undetermined. Trimming left V 3 bases short and J 4 bases short, with 9 bases between. From germline, CDR1 is MNHNS and CDR2 SASEGT. The CDR3 has 14 amino acids. In nucleotides, the CDR3 is TGTGCCAGCAGTGATGGGCTCCGCACCGGGGAGCTGTTTTTT. This gives the protein CASSDGLRTGELFF.

In this sample, this clonotype turned up many times. The CDR3 DNA follows: TGCAGTGCTAGAGATGGGCGGCAGAGAACCTACGAGCAGTACTTC. It yields the protein CSARDGRQRTYEQYF. The chain links TRBV20-1 to TRBJ2-7; no reliable D call. Looked up from germline, CDR1 is DFQATT and CDR2 is SNEGSKA (reference sequence). V shed 0 bases and J shed 2 bases, with 14 bases lying between them. This CDR3 contains 15 residues.

This clonotype was seen ten or more times. This sequence joins TRBV7-2 and TRBJ2-1; D is ambiguous. The germline V and J ends were trimmed by 3 bases and 5 bases, with 14 bases remaining between them. Germline lookup yields CDR1 SGHTA and CDR2 FQGNSA. This CDR3 is 15 amino acids long. DNA for the CDR3: TGTGCCAGCAGCTTCGGTGATAGTAGAAACAATGAGCAGTTCTTC. This codes for CASSFGDSRNNEQFF.

This clonotype was detected many times. The rearrangement links TRBV3-1 to TRBJ1-1; D remains unclear. Germline assignment: CDR1 LGHDT and CDR2 YNNKEL (reference sequence). V gave up 0 bases and J gave up 7 bases, with 15 bases separating them. This CDR3 contains 15 residues. Here the CDR3 DNA reads TGTGCCAGCAGCCAAGATCTAGGGCAGACAATTGAAGCTTTCTTT. The encoded protein is CASSQDLGQTIEAFF.

There are many counts of this clonotype. V and J are TRBV11-1 and TRBJ2-7, with TRBD2 as a possible D gene (5 bases). The CDR3 has 14 amino acids. Germline V gene lookup returns CDR1 SGHAT and CDR2 FQDESV (reference sequence). Between the trimmed V and J ends, which lost 4 bases and 3 bases, there was a span of 13 bases. The CDR3 coding sequence is TGTGCCAGCAGCTGGACTCGGACGGGCTACGAGCAGTACTTC. Protein sequence: CASSWTRTGYEQYF.

This clonotype occurred a few times. The rearrangement uses TRBV3-1 and TRBJ2-4, with D perhaps TRBD2 (7 bases). Germline lookup yields CDR1 LGHDT and CDR2 YNNKEL (reference sequence). The CDR3 runs 14 residues. The germline V and J ends were trimmed by 1 base and 7 bases, with 11 bases remaining between them. The CDR3 DNA reads as TGTGCCAGCAGCCAAGGCGGCGGGGGCAACATTCAGTACTTC. Its protein is CASSQGGGGNIQYF.

The rearrangement joins TRBV6-1 to TRBJ2-3; D tentatively fits TRBD1 or TRBD2 (6 bases each). Germline lookup yields CDR1 MNHNS and CDR2 SASEGT. The length of the CDR3 is 12 residues. V lost 8 bases and J 5 bases, leaving 11 bases between the germline ends. Here the CDR3 reads CASGGPGDTQYF. CDR3 in DNA: TGTGCCAGCGGGGGGCCAGGAGATACGCAGTATTTT.

This clonotype was detected only a few times. V gene TRBV9 combines with J gene TRBJ2-1; TRBD2 might be the D (5 bases). The tail of the sequence fits TRBJ2-5 better, so the J call may be wrong. This CDR3 spans 14 amino acids. Germline CDR1 and CDR2: SGDLS and YYNGEE. CDR3 sequence reads: CASSDTPGQETQYF. The CDR3 DNA is TGTGCCAGCAGCGATACTCCGGGGCAAGAGACCCAGTACTTC.

There are many counts of this clonotype. This chain uses TRBV5-1 with TRBJ2-1; D gene unclear. CDR3 length: 13 amino acids. Germline CDR1 reads SGHRS; CDR2 reads YFSETQ. Trimming took off 0 bases at V and 5 bases at J, with 6 bases between the two ends. The DNA for the CDR3 is TGCGCCAGCAGCTTGGACGGAAACAATGAGCAGTTCTTC. Translation: CASSLDGNNEQFF.

This clonotype was observed a handful of times. The rearrangement links TRBV9 to TRBJ2-7; the D gene could be TRBD1 or TRBD2 (7 bases each). Trimming took off 5 bases at V and 0 bases at J, with 21 bases between the two ends. The germline CDR1 and CDR2 sequences are SGDLS and YYNGEE. The CDR3 length is 17 residues. CDR3 sequence (DNA): TGTGCCAGCAGTCCAGGGGGGGGCTTGCCAAGCTCCTACGAGCAGTACTTC. Its translation: CASSPGGGLPSSYEQYF.

This clonotype has a count of ten or more. V and J are TRBV15 and TRBJ2-7; 7 nucleotides agree with TRBD1. CDR3 size: 15 residues. Germline lookup yields CDR1 LNHNV and CDR2 YYDKDF (reference sequence). With 3 bases clipped from V and 3 bases from J, the junction kept 8 bases outside the gene matches. CDR3 region: CATSSLIGGNYEQYF. The CDR3 bases are TGTGCCACCAGCAGCCTAATAGGGGGCAACTACGAGCAGTACTTC. Looking up the rest from reference TRBV15 and TRBJ2-7 gives the full variable domain: DAMVIQNPRYQVTQFGKPVTLSCSQTLNHNVMYWYQQKSSQAPKLLFHYYDKDFNNEADTPDNFQSRRPNTSFCFLDIRSPGLGDTAMYLCATSSLIGGNYEQYFGPGTRLTVT.

This clonotype was found many times. The J gene is TRBJ1-2, the V gene TRBV10-3; unclear D gene. The V and J ends lost 3 bases and 2 bases respectively, with 7 bases between them. The CDR3 has 13 residues. CDR1 ENHRY and CDR2 SYGVKD come from the germline V gene. CDR3: CAISEGGNYGYTF. CDR3 DNA sequence: TGTGCCATCAGTGAAGGTGGGAACTATGGCTACACCTTC.

This clonotype was recorded at least ten times. This chain connects TRBV6-2 or TRBV6-3 to TRBJ2-3; D may correspond to TRBD1 or TRBD2 (5 bases each). The V end lost 0 bases, the J end lost 6 bases, and 13 bases lay between the germline ends. CDR1 MNHEY and CDR2 SVGEGT come from the germline V gene. This CDR3 comprises 15 residues. The CDR3 region has the DNA TGTGCCAGCAGTTACTCGGGACCCCCTCCTGATACGCAGTATTTT. This encodes CASSYSGPPPDTQYF.

The J gene is TRBJ1-2, the V gene TRBV15; D is ambiguous. This CDR3 comprises 15 residues. V was pared by 5 bases and J by 8 bases, with 21 bases between. Germline V gene sequence: CDR1 LNHNV, CDR2 YYDKDF (reference sequence). Here the CDR3 DNA reads TGTGCCACCAGCGCCATTCCAACAGAGAAACTAGGCTACACCTTC. Translating gives CATSAIPTEKLGYTF.

In this sample, this clonotype turned up many times. The chain combines TRBV24-1 with TRBJ1-5; D call uncertain. V dropped 9 bases and J dropped 1 base, with 18 bases sitting between them. The V gene's germline CDR1 is KGHDR and CDR2 SFDVKD. The CDR3 sequence is 16 residues long. The CDR3 DNA is TGTGCCACCCTCACCCCCGGGGAGTCGAGCAATCAGCCCCAGCATTTT. It encodes CATLTPGESSNQPQHF.

The chain joins TRBV14 to TRBJ1-1; D is unresolved. V lost 1 base and J 11 bases, leaving 14 bases between the germline ends. Germline lookup yields CDR1 SGHDN and CDR2 FVKESK. The CDR3 spans 13 residues. The CDR3 sequence: CASSQGAAAGAFF. CDR3 nucleotides: TGTGCCAGCAGCCAAGGGGCGGCCGCGGGGGCTTTCTTT.

The chain employs TRBV18 and TRBJ1-1; 8 bases are shared with TRBD1. This CDR3 spans 14 amino acids. J was trimmed by 4 bases and V by 5 bases; bases with no gene match: 6. CDR1 and CDR2 (germline): KGHSH, LQKENI. The CDR3 DNA sequence: TGTGCCAGCTCAGTTTTCAGGGGGCTCACTGAAGCTTTCTTT. Translating it yields CASSVFRGLTEAFF.